This TCR beta chain originates from a study of cytomegalovirus exposure and HLA in healthy donors. Germline CDR1 and CDR2: SGDLS and YYNGEE. CDR3 size: 13 residues. The V end was cut by 0 bases, the J end by 1 base, with 4 bases between. PCR was performed using 60 Vbeta and 13 Jbeta primers. Repertoires were generated with immunoSEQ multiplex PCR, while TCRdb's copy carries only in-frame clones and drops some. The sample has some 150,000 clones, about 9.2% seen once. In the case of this clone: Its antigen is not known.

The study's findings and limits: What was likely a sequencing artifact was a cluster of highly shared sequence variants. In a later analysis, an Asian-associated ancestry cluster reportedly showed fewer N-insertions than the roughly 730-donor mean. Segments of the TCR beta V type were, in most cases, productive about 87% or about 30% of the time in an earlier analysis.

The TCR comes from a woman aged 35 to 49 in good health and CMV-seropositive. Input material: PBMCs. V gene TRBV9 combines with J gene TRBJ1-1; the D is unclear. Written as DNA, the CDR3 is TGTGCCAGCAGCGTAGCACAGAACACTGAAGCTTTCTTT. As protein: CASSVAQNTEAFF.